The clone carrying this TCR beta chain was observed a handful of times. Its specificity is not known. The sample originates from a study of vaccination and CD4 T cells after COVID-19. Study as a whole: Stimulation of cells relied on overlapping spike peptides derived from SARS-CoV-2, HCoV-NL63, HCoV-OC43 and HCoV-229E. Control cultures received a CEFX pool, an HIV-1 Nef pool, or no peptide.

The treatment here: approximately nine-day PBMC culture with coronavirus spike peptide pools or control peptides (ViraFEST assay). An unexposed donor provided the CD4+ T cells, which were collected before the COVID-19 pandemic (2011-2018). An Oncomine TCR Beta short-read assay was used to sequence the DNA from cultured CD4+ T cells. TCRdb passed the PCR reads through MiXCR, listing each CDR3 protein once. The sample consists of 5,500 to 9,000 distinct CDR3 sequences, approximately 32% of them appearing once. Germline V gives CDR1 MNHEY, CDR2 SVGAGI. With 0 bases removed from V and 0 bases from J, the gap between germline ends came to 6 bases. The CDR3 sequence is 15 residues long.

The receptor comes from a human donor in good health. V and J are TRBV6-5 and TRBJ1-5; D is ambiguous. Material for sequencing was CD4+ T cells from blood, cultured in vitro. The CDR3 DNA reads TGTGCCAGCAGTTACTCGATTAGTAGCAATCAGCCCCAGCATTTT. Residues: CASSYSISSNQPQHF.